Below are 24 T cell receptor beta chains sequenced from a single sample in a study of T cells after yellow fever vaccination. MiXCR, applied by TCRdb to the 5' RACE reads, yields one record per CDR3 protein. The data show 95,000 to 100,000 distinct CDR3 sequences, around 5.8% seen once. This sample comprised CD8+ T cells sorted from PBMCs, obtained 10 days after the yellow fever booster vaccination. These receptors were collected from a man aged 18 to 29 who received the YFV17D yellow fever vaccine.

CDR3 coding DNA: TGTGCCAGCAGCGGCGGGACAGGACCCTACGAGCAGTACGTC. Its translation: CASSGGTGPYEQYV. The rearrangement joins TRBV5-4 to TRBJ2-7; 8 bases agree with TRBD1. There are 14 residues in the CDR3. Trimming cost V 4 bases and J 2 bases; bases outside gene matches: 5. Germline V gene data show CDR1 as SGHNT and CDR2 as YYREEE (reference sequence).

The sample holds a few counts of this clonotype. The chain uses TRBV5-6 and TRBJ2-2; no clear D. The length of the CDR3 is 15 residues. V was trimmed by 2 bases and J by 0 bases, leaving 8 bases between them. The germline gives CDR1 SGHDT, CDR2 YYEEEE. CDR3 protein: CASSFISANTGELFF. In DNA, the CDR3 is TGTGCCAGCAGCTTTATTTCCGCGAACACCGGGGAGCTGTTTTTT.

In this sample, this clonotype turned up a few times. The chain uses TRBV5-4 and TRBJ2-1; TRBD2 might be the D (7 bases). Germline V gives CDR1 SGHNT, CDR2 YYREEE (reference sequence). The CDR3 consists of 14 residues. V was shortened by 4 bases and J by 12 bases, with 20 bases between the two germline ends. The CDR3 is CASSPIGRGGRQFF. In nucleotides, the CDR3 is TGTGCCAGCAGCCCGATCGGAAGGGGGGGAAGGCAGTTCTTC.

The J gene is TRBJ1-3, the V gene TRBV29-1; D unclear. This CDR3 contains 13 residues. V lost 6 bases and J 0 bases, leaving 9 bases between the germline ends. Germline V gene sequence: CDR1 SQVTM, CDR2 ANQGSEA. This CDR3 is CSVAQDSGNTIYF. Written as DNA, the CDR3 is TGCAGCGTCGCTCAGGACTCTGGAAACACCATATATTTT.

CDR3 nucleotide sequence: TGTGCCAGTTCAACAAAAGAGACCGCGAACACCGGGGAGCTGTTTTTT. Protein sequence: CASSTKETANTGELFF. The chain has TRBV19 and TRBJ2-2; D is unclear. The germline V gene encodes CDR1 LNHDA and CDR2 SQIVND (reference sequence). This CDR3 has 16 amino acids. V was cut by 8 bases and J by 0 bases, with 16 bases left in between.

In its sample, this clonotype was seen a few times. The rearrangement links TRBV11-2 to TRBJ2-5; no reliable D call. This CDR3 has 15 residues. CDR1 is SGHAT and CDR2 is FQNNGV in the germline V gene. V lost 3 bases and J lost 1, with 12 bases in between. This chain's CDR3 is CASSFWQEVQETQYF. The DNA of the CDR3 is TGTGCCAGCAGCTTTTGGCAGGAAGTCCAAGAGACCCAGTACTTC.

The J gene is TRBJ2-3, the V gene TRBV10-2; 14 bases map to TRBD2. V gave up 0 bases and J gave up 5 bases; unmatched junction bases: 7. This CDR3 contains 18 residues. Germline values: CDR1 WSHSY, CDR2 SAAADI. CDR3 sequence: CASSESMGLAGELDTQYF. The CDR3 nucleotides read TGCGCCAGCAGTGAGTCGATGGGACTAGCGGGGGAATTAGATACGCAGTATTTT.

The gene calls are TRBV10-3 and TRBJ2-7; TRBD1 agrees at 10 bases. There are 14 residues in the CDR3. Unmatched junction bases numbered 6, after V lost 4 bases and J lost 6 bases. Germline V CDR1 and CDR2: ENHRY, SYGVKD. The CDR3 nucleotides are TGTGCCATCAGTGGCCGGGACAGGGGCTCCGAGCAGTACGTC. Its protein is CAISGRDRGSEQYV.

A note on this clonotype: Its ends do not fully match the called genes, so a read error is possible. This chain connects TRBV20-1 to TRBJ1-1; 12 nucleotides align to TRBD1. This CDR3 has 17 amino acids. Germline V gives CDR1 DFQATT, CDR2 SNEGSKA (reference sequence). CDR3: CSARGTGGIYMNTEAFF. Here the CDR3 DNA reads TGCAGTGCCAGAGGGACAGGGGGCATTTATATGAACACTGAAGCTTTCTTT.

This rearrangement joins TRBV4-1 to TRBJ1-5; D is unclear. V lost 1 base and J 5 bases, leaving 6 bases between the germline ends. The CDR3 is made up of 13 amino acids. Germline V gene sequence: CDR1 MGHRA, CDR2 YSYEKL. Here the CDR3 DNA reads TGCGCCAGCAGCCAAGCCGGGGATCAGCCCCAGCATTTT. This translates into CASSQAGDQPQHF.

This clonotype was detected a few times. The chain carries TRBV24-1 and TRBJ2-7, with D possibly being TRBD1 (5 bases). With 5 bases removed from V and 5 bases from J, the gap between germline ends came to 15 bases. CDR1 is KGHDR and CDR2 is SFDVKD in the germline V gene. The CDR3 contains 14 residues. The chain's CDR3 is CATSASTVFDEQYF. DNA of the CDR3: TGTGCCACCAGTGCCTCGACAGTGTTCGACGAGCAGTACTTC.

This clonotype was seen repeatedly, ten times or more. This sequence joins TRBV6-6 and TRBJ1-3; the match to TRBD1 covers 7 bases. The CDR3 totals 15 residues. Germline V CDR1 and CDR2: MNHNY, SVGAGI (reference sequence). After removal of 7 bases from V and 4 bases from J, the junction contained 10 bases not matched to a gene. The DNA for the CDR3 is TGTGCCAGCAATATAGGACAGGCCCTCGGAAACACCATATATTTT. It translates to CASNIGQALGNTIYF.

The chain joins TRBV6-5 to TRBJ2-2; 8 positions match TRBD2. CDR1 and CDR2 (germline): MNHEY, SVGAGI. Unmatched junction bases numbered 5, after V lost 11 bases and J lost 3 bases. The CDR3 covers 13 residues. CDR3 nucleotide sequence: TGTGCCGTCTTGCGGGGGGACACCGGGGAGCTGTTTTTT. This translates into CAVLRGDTGELFF.

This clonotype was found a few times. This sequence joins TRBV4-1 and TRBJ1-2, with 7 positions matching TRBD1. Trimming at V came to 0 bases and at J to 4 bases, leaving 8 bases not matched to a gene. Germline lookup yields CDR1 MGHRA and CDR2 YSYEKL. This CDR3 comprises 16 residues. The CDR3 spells CASSQDEGARVYGYTF. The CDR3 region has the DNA TGCGCCAGCAGCCAAGATGAGGGGGCGCGGGTCTATGGCTACACCTTC.

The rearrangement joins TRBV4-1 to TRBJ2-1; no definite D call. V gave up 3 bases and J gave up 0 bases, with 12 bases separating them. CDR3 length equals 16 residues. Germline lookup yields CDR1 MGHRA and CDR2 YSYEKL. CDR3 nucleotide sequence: TGCGCCAGCAGCCAGGGAATATTGAGCTCCTACAATGAGCAGTTCTTC. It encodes CASSQGILSSYNEQFF.

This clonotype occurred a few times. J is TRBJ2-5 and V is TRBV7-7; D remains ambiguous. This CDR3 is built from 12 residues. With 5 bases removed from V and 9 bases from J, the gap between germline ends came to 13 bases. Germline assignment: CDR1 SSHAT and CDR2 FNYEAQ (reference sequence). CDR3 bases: TGTGCCAGCAGCCGGCGGTGTAGACCCCAGTACTTC. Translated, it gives CASSRRCRPQYF.

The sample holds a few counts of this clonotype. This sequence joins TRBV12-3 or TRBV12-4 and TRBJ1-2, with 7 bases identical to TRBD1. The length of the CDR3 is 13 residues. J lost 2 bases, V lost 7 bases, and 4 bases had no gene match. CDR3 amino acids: CASNGGQNYGYTF. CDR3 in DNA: TGTGCCAGCAATGGGGGACAGAACTATGGCTACACCTTC.

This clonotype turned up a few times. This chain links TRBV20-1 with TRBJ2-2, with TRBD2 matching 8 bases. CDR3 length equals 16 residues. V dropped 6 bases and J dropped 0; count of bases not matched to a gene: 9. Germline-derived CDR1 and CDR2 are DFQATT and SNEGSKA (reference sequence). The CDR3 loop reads CSARPSGGPNTGELFF. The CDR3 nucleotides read TGCAGTGCGAGGCCGAGCGGGGGCCCGAACACCGGGGAGCTGTTTTTT.

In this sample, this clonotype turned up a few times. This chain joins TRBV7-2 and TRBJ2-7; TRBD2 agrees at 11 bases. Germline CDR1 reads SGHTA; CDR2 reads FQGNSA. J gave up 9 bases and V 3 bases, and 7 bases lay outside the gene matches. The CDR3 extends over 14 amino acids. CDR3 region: CASSLASSGGWQYF. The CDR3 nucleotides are TGTGCCAGCAGCTTGGCCTCTAGCGGGGGGTGGCAGTACTTC. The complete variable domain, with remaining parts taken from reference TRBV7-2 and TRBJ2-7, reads GAGVSQSPSNKVTEKGKDVELRCDPISGHTALYWYRQSLGQGLEFLIYFQGNSAPDKSGLPSDRFSAERTGGSVSTLTIQRTQQEDSAVYLCASSLASSGGWQYFGPGTRLTVT.

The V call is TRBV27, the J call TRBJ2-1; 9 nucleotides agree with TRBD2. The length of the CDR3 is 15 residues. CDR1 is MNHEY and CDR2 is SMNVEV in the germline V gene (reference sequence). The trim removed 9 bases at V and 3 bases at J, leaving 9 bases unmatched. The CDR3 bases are TGTGCCAGTACTACCGGGACTAGCAACTACAATGAGCAGTTCTTC. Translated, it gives CASTTGTSNYNEQFF.

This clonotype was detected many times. The CDR3 region has the DNA TGTGCCAGCAGCGTAGGTGGGACAGGGGGCCGGGAGCAGTACTTC. Amino acids: CASSVGGTGGREQYF. This rearrangement joins TRBV9 to TRBJ2-7; 12 bases fit TRBD1. The junction had 5 bases not matched to a gene; V was cut back by 0 bases and J by 7 bases. CDR1 is SGDLS, CDR2 YYNGEE, per germline. The CDR3 runs 15 residues.

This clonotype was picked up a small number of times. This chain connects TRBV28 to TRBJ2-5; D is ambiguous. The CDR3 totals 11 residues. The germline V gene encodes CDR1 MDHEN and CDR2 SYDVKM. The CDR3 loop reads CASDDQETQYF. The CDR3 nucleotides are TGTGCAAGCGACGACCAAGAGACCCAGTACTTC.

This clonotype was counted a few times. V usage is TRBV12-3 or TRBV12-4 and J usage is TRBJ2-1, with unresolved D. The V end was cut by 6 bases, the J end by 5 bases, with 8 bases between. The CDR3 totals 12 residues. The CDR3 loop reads CASSRVHNEQFF. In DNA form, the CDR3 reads TGTGCCAGCAGCCGGGTCCACAATGAGCAGTTCTTC.

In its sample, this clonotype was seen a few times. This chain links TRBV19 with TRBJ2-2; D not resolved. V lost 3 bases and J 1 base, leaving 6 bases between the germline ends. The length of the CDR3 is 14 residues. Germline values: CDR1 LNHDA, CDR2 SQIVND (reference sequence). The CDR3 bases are TGTGCCAGTAGTATTCCACAGAACACCGGGGAGCTGTTTTTT. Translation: CASSIPQNTGELFF. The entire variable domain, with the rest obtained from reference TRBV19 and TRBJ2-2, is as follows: DGGITQSPKYLFRKEGQNVTLSCEQNLNHDAMYWYRQDPGQGLRLIYYSQIVNDFQKGDIAEGYSVSREKKESFPLTVTSAQKNPTAFYLCASSIPQNTGELFFGEGSRLTVL.